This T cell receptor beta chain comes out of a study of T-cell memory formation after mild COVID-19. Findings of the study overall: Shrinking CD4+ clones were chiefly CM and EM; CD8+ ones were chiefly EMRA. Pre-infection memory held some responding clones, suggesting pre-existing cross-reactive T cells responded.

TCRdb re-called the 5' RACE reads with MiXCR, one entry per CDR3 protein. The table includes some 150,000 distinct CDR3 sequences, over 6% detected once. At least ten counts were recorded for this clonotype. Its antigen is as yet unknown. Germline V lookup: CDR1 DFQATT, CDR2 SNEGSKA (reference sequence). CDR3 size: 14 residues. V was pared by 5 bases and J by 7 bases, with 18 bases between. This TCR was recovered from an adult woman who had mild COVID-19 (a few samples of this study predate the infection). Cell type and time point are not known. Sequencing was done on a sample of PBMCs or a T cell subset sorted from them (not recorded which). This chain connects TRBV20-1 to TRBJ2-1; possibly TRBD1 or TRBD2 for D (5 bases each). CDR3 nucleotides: TGCAGTGCTCCCTCGGGGCGAGCGCCGAATGAGCAGTTCTTC. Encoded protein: CSAPSGRAPNEQFF.